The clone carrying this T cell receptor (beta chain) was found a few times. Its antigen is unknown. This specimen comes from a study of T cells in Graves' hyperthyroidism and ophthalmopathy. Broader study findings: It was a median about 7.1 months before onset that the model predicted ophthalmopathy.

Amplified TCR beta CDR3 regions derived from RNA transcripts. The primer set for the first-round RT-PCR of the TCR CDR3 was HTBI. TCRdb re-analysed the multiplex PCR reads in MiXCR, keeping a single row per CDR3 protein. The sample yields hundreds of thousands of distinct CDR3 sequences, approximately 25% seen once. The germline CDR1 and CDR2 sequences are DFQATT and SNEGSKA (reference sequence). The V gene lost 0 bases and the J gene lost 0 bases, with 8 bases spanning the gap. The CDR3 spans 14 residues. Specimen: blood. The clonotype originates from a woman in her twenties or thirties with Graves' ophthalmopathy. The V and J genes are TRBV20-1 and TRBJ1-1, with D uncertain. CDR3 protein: CSARDRLMNTEAFF. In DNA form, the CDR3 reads TGCAGTGCTAGAGACCGACTGATGAACACTGAAGCTTTCTTT.